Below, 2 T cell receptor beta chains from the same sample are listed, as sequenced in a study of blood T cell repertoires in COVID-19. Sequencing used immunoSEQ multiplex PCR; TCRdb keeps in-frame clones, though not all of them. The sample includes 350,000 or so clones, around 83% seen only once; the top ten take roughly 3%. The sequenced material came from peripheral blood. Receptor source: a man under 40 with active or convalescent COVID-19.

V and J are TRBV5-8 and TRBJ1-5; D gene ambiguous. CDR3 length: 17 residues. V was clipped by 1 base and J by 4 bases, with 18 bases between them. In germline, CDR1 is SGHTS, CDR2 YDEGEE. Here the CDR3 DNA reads TGTGCCAGCAGCTTGCTAGTAGGTACGGTTTTGAATCAGCCCCAGCATTTT. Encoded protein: CASSLLVGTVLNQPQHF.

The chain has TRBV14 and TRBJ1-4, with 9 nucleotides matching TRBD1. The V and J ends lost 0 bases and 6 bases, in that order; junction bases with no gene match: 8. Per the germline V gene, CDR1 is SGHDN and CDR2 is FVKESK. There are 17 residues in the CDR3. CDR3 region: CASSQDYSGQGDEKLFF. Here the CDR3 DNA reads TGTGCCAGCAGCCAAGATTATTCGGGACAGGGAGATGAAAAACTGTTTTTT.